These 13 T cell receptor beta chains share one sample of origin, sequenced in a study of identical twins. TCRdb reanalysed the 5' RACE reads using MiXCR and keeps one entry per CDR3 protein. Of under 250,000 distinct CDR3 sequences in the sample, 6% to 8% were seen once. The same data also contributed to another study, on yellow fever vaccine responses in identical twins.

The material sequenced was CD8+ T cells sorted from blood. These receptors were obtained from a woman between 18 and 29 years old in good health.

Ten or more counts support this clonotype. The chain uses TRBV15 and TRBJ2-1; 8 nucleotides agree with TRBD2. V shed 5 bases and J 8 bases; nucleotides not matched to a gene: 11. The CDR3 sequence is 15 residues long. CDR1 and CDR2 (germline): LNHNV, YYDKDF (reference sequence). The chain's CDR3 is CATSASSAGGHEQFF. The CDR3 bases are TGTGCCACCAGCGCGTCGTCGGCGGGAGGTCATGAGCAGTTCTTC.

This clonotype was seen at least ten times. This rearrangement joins TRBV12-5 to TRBJ2-7; D remains unclear. The CDR3 spans 14 residues. Germline V CDR1 and CDR2: LGHNT, FRNRAP. V was cut by 0 bases and J by 0 bases, with 6 bases left in between. Here the CDR3 reads CASGLVSSSYEQYF. The DNA for the CDR3 is TGTGCTAGTGGTTTGGTATCGAGCTCCTACGAGCAGTACTTC.

This clonotype has more than one count but fewer than ten. The J gene is TRBJ2-2, the V gene TRBV2; D is uncertain. This CDR3 spans 16 amino acids. CDR1 and CDR2 from the germline V gene are SNHLY and FYNNEI. V lost 4 bases and J 0 bases, leaving 12 bases between the germline ends. CDR3 nucleotide sequence: TGTGCCAGCAGTGCCTTCGGTACAACGAACACCGGGGAGCTGTTTTTT. Translation gives CASSAFGTTNTGELFF.

The chain couples TRBV7-9 to TRBJ1-2; D is perhaps TRBD1 (5 bases). This CDR3 spans 13 amino acids. Per the germline V gene, CDR1 is SEHNR and CDR2 is FQNEAQ (reference sequence). Trimming took 11 bases from V and 5 from J, leaving 18 bases between them. CDR3: CACTPGRRYGYTF. DNA of the CDR3: TGTGCCTGTACACCGGGACGAAGATATGGCTACACCTTC.

Many counts were recorded for this clonotype. This chain uses TRBV6-5 with TRBJ2-7; tentative D call: TRBD2 (7 bases). Germline CDR1 MNHEY, CDR2 SVGAGI. V dropped 2 bases and J dropped 3 bases, with 14 bases sitting between them. The CDR3 is 15 amino acids. In DNA, the CDR3 is TGTGCCAGCAGTTACGGAGCGGGACACAACTACGAGCAGTACTTC. As protein: CASSYGAGHNYEQYF.

This clonotype was seen at least ten times. The V and J genes are TRBV6-4 and TRBJ2-1; 8 positions agree with TRBD2. V shed 2 bases and J 7 bases; nucleotides not matched to a gene: 7. The CDR3 loop spans 15 amino acids. Germline lookup yields CDR1 MRHNA and CDR2 SNTAGT. The CDR3 coding sequence is TGTGCCAGCAGTGACAGAGCGGGAGATTATAATGAGCAGTTCTTC. Protein product: CASSDRAGDYNEQFF.

This clonotype was recorded a few times. The chain uses TRBV7-2 and TRBJ2-3; possible D gene TRBD2, 5 bases. The CDR3 extends over 16 amino acids. With 1 base removed from V and 11 bases from J, the gap between germline ends came to 22 bases. Germline CDR1 is SGHTA and CDR2 is FQGNSA. The CDR3, as DNA: TGTGCCAGCAGCTTAGGGTCAGGCTTACTGAAGGAGGAGCAGTATTTT. Protein: CASSLGSGLLKEEQYF.

The V call is TRBV9, the J call TRBJ1-4, with TRBD1 matching 11 bases. The CDR3 contains 15 residues. V lost 0 bases, J lost 7 bases, and 2 bases stayed unmatched. Germline V gives CDR1 SGDLS, CDR2 YYNGEE. The CDR3 region has the DNA TGTGCCAGCAGCGTAGCCGGGACAGGGGGTGAAAAACTGTTTTTT. Protein sequence: CASSVAGTGGEKLFF.

The genes are TRBV2 and TRBJ2-1, with D tentatively TRBD1 or TRBD2 (5 bases each). CDR1 is SNHLY and CDR2 is FYNNEI in the germline V gene. Trimming took off 8 bases at V and 3 bases at J, with 17 bases between the two ends. This CDR3 has 15 amino acids. The DNA of the CDR3 is TGTGCCAGCGGAAATACAGGACTTGACTACAATGAGCAGTTCTTC. Translated, it gives CASGNTGLDYNEQFF.

The chain couples TRBV20-1 to TRBJ2-1, with 9 bases lining up with TRBD2. V lost 3 bases to trimming and J lost 7 bases; unmatched junction nucleotides: 13. The CDR3 sequence is 16 residues long. The germline CDR1 and CDR2 sequences are DFQATT and SNEGSKA (reference sequence). CDR3 DNA: TGCAGTGCTAGTCCGGAAAGCGGGGGGTCGGGGAATGAGCAGTTCTTC. Translated: CSASPESGGSGNEQFF.

This clonotype has ten or more counts. This chain links TRBV27 with TRBJ1-1; perhaps TRBD1 as D (5 bases). V was cut by 6 bases and J by 7 bases, with 9 bases left in between. The germline V gene encodes CDR1 MNHEY and CDR2 SMNVEV (reference sequence). The CDR3 covers 11 residues. The CDR3 sequence is CASRAGNEAFF. DNA for the CDR3: TGTGCCAGCAGGGCAGGGAATGAAGCTTTCTTT.

This clonotype was seen only a few times. V usage is TRBV2 and J usage is TRBJ2-1; D uncertain. In germline, CDR1 is SNHLY, CDR2 FYNNEI. Between the trimmed V and J ends, which lost 6 bases and 3 bases, there was a span of 9 bases. The CDR3 covers 13 residues. Written as DNA, the CDR3 is TGTGCCAGCAGCTCTGAGAACTACAATGAGCAGTTCTTC. Encoded protein: CASSSENYNEQFF.

The gene calls are TRBV7-9 and TRBJ1-1; D ambiguous. The CDR3 runs to 15 residues. Germline V CDR1 and CDR2: SEHNR, FQNEAQ (reference sequence). Trimming removed 7 bases from V and 1 base from J, with 16 bases in between. In DNA, the CDR3 is TGTGCCAGCAAGAAACCGGGATCCCAGAACACTGAAGCTTTCTTT. Translating gives CASKKPGSQNTEAFF.